The 25 T cell receptor beta chains below were found in one sample sequenced in a study of identifying expanded T cells in peripheral blood. The data were produced by immunoSEQ multiplex PCR, yet TCRdb's version contains in-frame clones alone and is incomplete. The data show 95,000 or so clones, roughly 86% seen once. Sequencing was done on a sample of blood. The receptors here all came from a person aged 18-70 years in good health.

The chain employs TRBV25-1 and TRBJ2-5; D not resolved. The V end was cut by 1 base, the J end by 3 bases, with 3 bases between. CDR3 length: 12 amino acids. Germline loops: CDR1 MGHDK, CDR2 SYGVNS. The CDR3 spells CASSEWEETQYF. CDR3 sequence (DNA): TGTGCCAGCAGTGAATGGGAAGAGACCCAGTACTTC.

The CDR3 loop reads CASSYSRGNEAFF. In DNA, the CDR3 is TGTGCCAGCAGTTACTCGAGGGGAAATGAAGCTTTCTTT. The chain links TRBV6-6 to TRBJ1-1; perhaps TRBD1 as D (5 bases). The CDR3 spans 13 residues. Germline V gives CDR1 MNHNY, CDR2 SVGAGI (reference sequence). The V and J ends lost 0 bases and 7 bases respectively, with 9 bases between them.

This sequence joins TRBV12-5 and TRBJ2-1; 10 nucleotides match TRBD2. Germline V gene data show CDR1 as LGHNT and CDR2 as FRNRAP. This CDR3 is built from 19 residues. Trimming at V came to 5 bases and at J to 4 bases, leaving 17 bases not matched to a gene. The CDR3 DNA reads as TGTGCTAGTGGTAACAGAAGAGAGAATAGCGGGGGGCGTTACAATGAGCAGTTCTTC. This codes for CASGNRRENSGGRYNEQFF.

This clone was detected once. The chain uses TRBV15 and TRBJ1-1; possible D gene TRBD1, 5 bases. The CDR3 length is 15 residues. Germline V gene lookup returns CDR1 LNHNV and CDR2 YYDKDF (reference sequence). V lost 7 bases to trimming and J lost 5 bases, with 20 bases between them. The CDR3 here is CATTRSYRGGTEAFF. The CDR3 coding sequence is TGTGCCACCACGAGGAGCTATCGGGGGGGTACTGAAGCTTTCTTT.

The rearrangement joins TRBV6-7 to TRBJ2-2; 8 positions agree with TRBD1. TRBV6-7 is reported as an ORF; its role is uncertain. CDR3 length: 20 amino acids. Losses at the gene ends were 7 bases for V and 1 base for J; bases not matched to a gene: 20. CDR3: CASKPLSRDRRKQNTGELFF. The CDR3 bases are TGTGCCAGCAAACCCCTTAGTCGGGACAGGCGAAAGCAGAACACCGGGGAGCTGTTTTTT.

The chain carries TRBV7-8 and TRBJ2-1; 8 bases fit TRBD1. CDR3 length equals 15 residues. V gave up 5 bases and J gave up 5 bases; unmatched junction bases: 8. From germline, CDR1 is SGHVS and CDR2 FQNEAQ. CDR3 amino acids: CASSPRTGRNNEQFF. CDR3 in DNA: TGTGCCAGCAGCCCCAGGACAGGGAGAAACAATGAGCAGTTCTTC.

This chain uses TRBV5-6 with TRBJ2-7; D remains unclear. The CDR3 spans 14 residues. The V end was cut by 2 bases, the J end by 4 bases, with 13 bases between. The germline V gene has CDR1 SGHDT and CDR2 YYEEEE. The CDR3, as DNA: TGTGCCAGCAGCTTCCCCCCCCAGACATACGAGCAGTACTTC. Protein: CASSFPPQTYEQYF.

This chain connects TRBV7-2 to TRBJ2-5, with D perhaps matching TRBD2 (5 bases). The CDR3 runs to 17 residues. The germline gives CDR1 SGHTA, CDR2 FQGNSA. V gave up 1 base and J gave up 3 bases, with 18 bases separating them. CDR3 bases: TGTGCCAGCAGCTTAGGACGGAGGATACCCCGTGAAGAGACCCAGTACTTC. Translating gives CASSLGRRIPREETQYF.

The rearrangement uses TRBV29-1 and TRBJ1-6; D is perhaps TRBD1 (6 bases). The CDR3 extends over 12 amino acids. From germline, CDR1 is SQVTM and CDR2 ANQGSEA. V lost 6 bases and J 4 bases, leaving 7 bases between the germline ends. In nucleotides, the CDR3 is TGCAGCGTGAGGGGGTATAATTCACCCCTCCACTTT. Amino acid sequence: CSVRGYNSPLHF.

The chain has TRBV7-2 and TRBJ1-6; D possibly corresponds to TRBD1 (5 bases). Trimming cost V 1 base and J 6 bases, with 7 bases left between them. Germline V CDR1 and CDR2: SGHTA, FQGNSA. The CDR3 totals 14 residues. The CDR3 coding sequence is TGTGCCAGCAGCTTAGATCAGGGTAATTCACCCCTCCACTTT. Translated: CASSLDQGNSPLHF.

This clone occurred a few times. This chain links TRBV19 with TRBJ1-5; D call uncertain. Germline CDR1 LNHDA, CDR2 SQIVND (reference sequence). The CDR3 covers 14 residues. Trimming cost V 3 bases and J 6 bases, with 12 bases left between them. The CDR3 protein is CASSMDGRSQPQHF. CDR3 bases: TGTGCCAGTAGTATGGACGGGAGGTCTCAGCCCCAGCATTTT.

The chain couples TRBV30 to TRBJ1-1; D is ambiguous. The CDR3 contains 13 residues. Trimming pared 2 bases from V and 5 bases from J, leaving 12 bases between. Per germline, CDR1 GTSNPN and CDR2 SVGIG (reference sequence). Written as DNA, the CDR3 is TGTGCCTGGAGTCTTAAGCCCTATACTGAAGCTTTCTTT. It specifies CAWSLKPYTEAFF.

This rearrangement joins TRBV5-1 to TRBJ1-5; TRBD1 might be the D (5 bases). The CDR3 spans 15 residues. Germline V gene sequence: CDR1 SGHRS, CDR2 YFSETQ. V was trimmed by 1 base and J by 7 bases, leaving 15 bases between them. The chain's CDR3 is CASSLLGVAGQPQHF. Here the CDR3 DNA reads TGCGCCAGCAGCTTGTTAGGGGTCGCAGGGCAGCCCCAGCATTTT.

The chain joins TRBV18 to TRBJ2-2, with a weak D call TRBD1 (6 bases). Germline CDR1 KGHSH, CDR2 LQKENI. V was cut by 1 base and J by 5 bases, with 8 bases left in between. The CDR3 has 14 amino acids. The CDR3 loop is CASSPLRGTGELFF. The CDR3 nucleotides read TGTGCCAGCTCACCACTTAGGGGGACCGGGGAGCTGTTTTTT.

The J gene is TRBJ2-7, the V gene TRBV6-6; tentatively, D is TRBD1 (5 bases). The germline V gene has CDR1 MNHNY and CDR2 SVGAGI (reference sequence). V lost 2 bases and J 3 bases, leaving 8 bases between the germline ends. The CDR3 spans 13 residues. The CDR3 nucleotides read TGTGCCAGCAGTTACGGACATCTCTACGAGCAGTACTTC. This codes for CASSYGHLYEQYF.

The chain employs TRBV10-2 and TRBJ2-3, with D uncertain. Deletions cut 5 bases from V and 5 bases from J, with 8 bases between. The CDR3 loop spans 12 amino acids. The germline V gene has CDR1 WSHSY and CDR2 SAAADI. CDR3: CASSRDGDTQYF. In DNA, the CDR3 is TGCGCCAGCAGTAGAGACGGAGATACGCAGTATTTT.

The chain employs TRBV5-1 and TRBJ2-5; 11 nucleotides line up with TRBD1. V was clipped by 2 bases and J by 8 bases; unmatched bases: 26. The CDR3 length is 21 residues. CDR1 is SGHRS, CDR2 YFSETQ, per germline. The CDR3 protein is CASSFLPPGQGAGEGSGTQYF. CDR3 nucleotide sequence: TGCGCCAGCAGCTTCTTACCACCCGGACAGGGGGCTGGCGAGGGGAGTGGTACCCAGTACTTC.

The chain has TRBV4-1 and TRBJ2-1, with D perhaps TRBD1 (6 bases). V shed 4 bases and J shed 14 bases, with 24 bases lying between them. The CDR3 length is 15 residues. Germline loops: CDR1 MGHRA, CDR2 YSYEKL. The CDR3 DNA sequence: TGCGCCAGCAGCCCGACAGGACCTCTCGCCTTTGAAAAGTTCTTC. This sequence encodes CASSPTGPLAFEKFF.

CDR3 bases: TGTGCCAGCTCACCATCCCCCTACACCACAGATACGCAGTATTTT. This codes for CASSPSPYTTDTQYF. This rearrangement joins TRBV18 to TRBJ2-3; no definite D call. The V end lost 2 bases, the J end lost 2 bases, and 11 bases lay between the germline ends. The V gene's germline CDR1 is KGHSH and CDR2 LQKENI. This CDR3 has 15 amino acids. Looking up the rest from reference TRBV18 and TRBJ2-3 gives the full variable domain: NAGVMQNPRHLVRRRGQEARLRCSPMKGHSHVYWYRQLPEEGLKFMVYLQKENIIDESGMPKERFSAEFPKEGPSILRIQQVVRGDSAAYFCASSPSPYTTDTQYFGPGTRLTVL.

The J gene is TRBJ1-3, the V gene TRBV6-5; D is unclear. Germline lookup yields CDR1 MNHEY and CDR2 SVGAGI. Trimming shortened V by 0 bases and J by 3 bases, and 6 bases separated the two germline ends. The CDR3 sequence is 14 residues long. CDR3 sequence: CASSYSRDGNTIYF. CDR3 nucleotide sequence: TGTGCCAGCAGTTACTCGAGAGATGGAAACACCATATATTTT.

The rearrangement links TRBV7-2 to TRBJ1-4; no clear D gene. This CDR3 is built from 13 residues. The germline V gene has CDR1 SGHTA and CDR2 FQGNSA. V lost 3 bases and J lost 2, with 4 bases in between. The CDR3: CASSFVTNEKLFF. DNA of the CDR3: TGTGCCAGCAGCTTCGTCACTAATGAAAAACTGTTTTTT.

This rearrangement joins TRBV7-3 to TRBJ2-3; D assignment may be TRBD1 or TRBD2 (6 bases each). This CDR3 spans 14 amino acids. Per germline, CDR1 SGHTA and CDR2 FQGTGA. V was pared by 5 bases and J by 6 bases, with 15 bases between. The DNA of the CDR3 is TGTGCCAGCAGCAAGGGGGGCCGTTCCGATACGCAGTATTTT. This encodes CASSKGGRSDTQYF.

J is TRBJ1-5 and V is TRBV2, with D perhaps matching TRBD1 (6 bases). The germline V and J ends were trimmed by 6 bases and 7 bases, with 13 bases remaining between them. CDR1 and CDR2 from the germline V gene are SNHLY and FYNNEI. The CDR3 covers 13 residues. DNA for the CDR3: TGTGCCAGCAGAACAGGGTGGTACCAGCCCCAGCATTTT. Protein sequence: CASRTGWYQPQHF. The whole variable domain, filled in from reference TRBV2 and TRBJ1-5, reads EPEVTQTPSHQVTQMGQEVILRCVPISNHLYFYWYRQILGQKVEFLVSFYNNEISEKSEIFDDQFSVERPDGSNFTLKIRSTKLEDSAMYFCASRTGWYQPQHFGDGTRLSIL.

V and J are TRBV5-1 and TRBJ1-2; 7 bases line up with TRBD1. After removal of 3 bases from V and 0 bases from J, the junction contained 2 bases not matched to a gene. The V gene's germline CDR1 is SGHRS and CDR2 YFSETQ. The CDR3 is made up of 14 amino acids. CDR3 DNA: TGCGCCAGCAGCTGGGGACAGTCTAACTATGGCTACACCTTC. This encodes CASSWGQSNYGYTF. The full variable domain, its missing parts supplied by reference TRBV5-1 and TRBJ1-2, is KAGVTQTPRYLIKTRGQQVTLSCSPISGHRSVSWYQQTPGQGLQFLFEYFSETQRNKGNFPGRFSGRQFSNSRSEMNVSTLELGDSALYLCASSWGQSNYGYTFGSGTRLTVV.

This chain connects TRBV18 to TRBJ2-1; D ambiguous. Deletions cut 0 bases from V and 9 bases from J, with 15 bases between. The germline V gene has CDR1 KGHSH and CDR2 LQKENI. The CDR3 has 15 residues. Here the CDR3 reads CASSPPLTAKGEQFF. CDR3 nucleotides: TGTGCCAGCTCACCACCGTTGACCGCTAAGGGTGAGCAGTTCTTC.